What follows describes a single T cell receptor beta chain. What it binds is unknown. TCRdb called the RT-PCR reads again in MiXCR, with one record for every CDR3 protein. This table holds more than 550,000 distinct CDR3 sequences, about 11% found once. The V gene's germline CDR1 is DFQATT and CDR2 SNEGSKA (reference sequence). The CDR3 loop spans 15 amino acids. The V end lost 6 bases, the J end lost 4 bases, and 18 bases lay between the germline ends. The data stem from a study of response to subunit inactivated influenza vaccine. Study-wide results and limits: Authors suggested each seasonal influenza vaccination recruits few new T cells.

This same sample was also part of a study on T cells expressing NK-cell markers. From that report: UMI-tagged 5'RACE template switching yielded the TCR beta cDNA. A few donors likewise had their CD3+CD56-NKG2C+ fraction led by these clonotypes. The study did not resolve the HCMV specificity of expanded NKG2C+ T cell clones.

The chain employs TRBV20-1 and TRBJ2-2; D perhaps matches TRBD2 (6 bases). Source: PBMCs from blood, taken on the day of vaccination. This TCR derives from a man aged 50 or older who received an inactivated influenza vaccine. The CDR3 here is CSASKAGDITGELFF. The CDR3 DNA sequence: TGCAGTGCCAGTAAAGCGGGTGATATCACCGGGGAGCTGTTTTTT.